This T cell receptor beta chain was documented in a study of T-cell memory formation after mild COVID-19. The CDR3 spans 14 residues. Trimming left V 2 bases short and J 1 base short, with 3 bases between. Germline V CDR1 and CDR2: ENHRY, SYGVKD. One entry per CDR3 protein results from TCRdb running MiXCR on the 5' RACE reads. The sample has 450,000 to 650,000 distinct CDR3 sequences, approximately 20% seen once; the top ten hold around an eighth. The receptor was isolated from an adult woman who had mild COVID-19 (a few samples of this study predate the infection). Cell type and time point are not known. The rearrangement links TRBV10-3 to TRBJ2-6, with unresolved D. Sequenced: PBMCs or a T cell subset sorted from them (not recorded which). Here the CDR3 DNA reads TGTGCCATCAGTGAGACTTCTGGGGCCAACGTCCTGACTTTC. Protein: CAISETSGANVLTF.